The present T cell receptor (beta chain) was sequenced within a study of T cells in localized non-small cell lung cancer (TCRdb year 2020). With regard to the full study: T cell repertoires of approximately 250 early-stage NSCLC patients were analyzed, with tumors being compared against uninvolved tumor-adjacent lungs. The cohort consisted of 236 treatment-naive NSCLC patients whose localized lung tumors had been resected. A mean age of approximately 70 years was recorded for the NSCLC patients, of whom under 150 were male and 95 to 110 were female. Study-wide findings and limitations: The highest T cell clonality was observed in uninvolved tumor-adjacent lung, where clonality exceeded that of tumor, suggesting that antigenic responses were more focused in uninvolved tumor-adjacent lung. Of the top 100 tumor clones, a median of 57 were detected in paired uninvolved adjacent lung; over 25 were also among that lung's top 100. Because multi-region sequencing of the tumors was not done, intratumor heterogeneity could not be ruled out. Since the design was exploratory, TCR variables were selected using unadjusted p-values with no false-discovery rate correction. Higher blood T cell density associated with longer overall survival, while higher adjacent-lung clonality associated with shorter survival.

TCR beta CDR3 regions were sequenced from DNA using the immunoSEQ Assay. Turning to the authors' computational methods: T cell density was computed as TCR beta template counts normalized to usable DNA estimated by amplifying housekeeping genes. Richness was estimated with the preseqR package, extrapolating to 400,000 templates for PBMC samples and 120,000 templates for tissue samples. Clonality was taken to be one minus Pielou's evenness. To identify tissue-enriched TCRs, differential abundance testing was run on productive amino-acid clonotypes with a minimum total count of 5 and an alpha of 0.1. The Jaccard Index and the Morisita Overlap Index were used to measure how much the repertoires overlapped between compartments. GLIPH clustered TCR beta CDR3s with public tetramer-defined viral CDR3s; viral motifs required at least three viral sequences plus V-gene enrichment. The immuneACCESS repertoire file appears here via TCRdb, limited to in-frame rearrangements. These files lack a portion of the clones; in checked studies, under half of the deficit traces to unresolved V genes, and the cause of the others is not known. V and J calls and clone size are those listed in that table; D and trimming were worked out from the DNA. The sample contains about 3,500 clones, about 29% of them found a single time. The ten largest account for less than 8.5% of the sample.

Its CDR3 holds 15 amino acids, cysteine through phenylalanine. Only the CDR3 portion is preserved as DNA: 45 bases, with reading frame beginning at the first base. CDR1 and CDR2 are read off the germline V gene as SQVTM and ANQGSEA. Relative to germline, V is 1 base shorter and J is 1 base shorter, with 11 bases between their ends. At diagnosis, peripheral blood, uninvolved tumor-adjacent lung and tumor were collected and stored as a combination of fresh-frozen and FFPE material. As to this clone: The antigen this receptor binds is unknown. The input lacks base qualities; no much larger clone sits a single base away.

The TCR comes from a man between 40 and 70 years old with stage I lung adenocarcinoma. The specimen comprised lung tumor tissue, sampled before any cancer treatment. Here the chain combines TRBV29-1 and TRBJ2-1; a tentative D match to TRBD1 spans 7 bases. The nucleotide sequence is given as TGCAGCGTTGAAGTGACAGGGAGGTCCTACAATGAGCAGTTCTTC. It translates as CSVEVTGRSYNEQFF.